Presented here are 5 T cell receptor beta chains from one specimen sequenced in a study of T cell changes during pregnancy in multiple sclerosis. Sequencing used immunoSEQ multiplex PCR; TCRdb keeps in-frame clones, though not all of them. The table has about 96,000 clones, almost 95% seen once. Sample: peripheral blood, taken in the first trimester of pregnancy. The receptors stem from a female donor with multiple sclerosis, enrolled in a pregnancy study.

The rearrangement joins TRBV7-6 to TRBJ2-2, with D perhaps matching TRBD2 (5 bases). This CDR3 comprises 15 residues. V was cut by 1 base and J by 5 bases, with 11 bases left in between. CDR1 is SGHVS and CDR2 is FNYEAQ in the germline V gene. CDR3 DNA sequence: TGTGCCAGCAGCTTAGGCAGTAGCGAGACCGGGGAGCTGTTTTTT. It specifies CASSLGSSETGELFF.

Concerning this clone itself: At the DNA level, this CDR3 is encoded by other sequences in the same sample as well. The chain employs TRBV5-1 and TRBJ2-5, with D hard to call. Deletions cut 1 base from V and 1 base from J, with 11 bases between. Looked up from germline, CDR1 is SGHRS and CDR2 is YFSETQ. The CDR3 sequence is 15 residues long. CDR3 sequence (DNA): TGCGCCAGCAGCTTGAGAGGCCTAGGCCAAGAGACCCAGTACTTC. It translates to CASSLRGLGQETQYF.

CDR3 in amino acids: CASSQDSSGTIMSVPYEQYF. In nucleotides, the CDR3 is TGTGCCAGCAGCCAAGACTCATCCGGGACAATCATGTCTGTTCCCTACGAGCAGTACTTC. This chain connects TRBV4-2 to TRBJ2-7; the D gene is possibly TRBD1 (6 bases). CDR1 is LGHNA, CDR2 YNFKEQ, per germline. V lost 0 bases to trimming and J lost 2 bases, with 26 bases between them. The CDR3 has 20 amino acids.

The rearrangement uses TRBV27 and TRBJ1-4; unclear D gene. Trimming removed 5 bases at V and 0 bases at J, with 7 bases between. Germline CDR1 reads MNHEY; CDR2 reads SMNVEV (reference sequence). The CDR3 contains 14 residues. This chain's CDR3 is CASSPVATNEKLFF. The CDR3 nucleotides are TGTGCCAGCAGTCCCGTTGCAACTAATGAAAAACTGTTTTTT.

V and J are TRBV13 and TRBJ1-5; 7 bases map to TRBD1. Germline lookup yields CDR1 PRHDT and CDR2 FYEKMQ (reference sequence). V lost 4 bases to trimming and J lost 2 bases; unmatched junction nucleotides: 5. The CDR3 runs 15 residues. The CDR3 nucleotides are TGTGCCAGCAGCTCCGGTGGGACAGGCAATCAGCCCCAGCATTTT. This sequence encodes CASSSGGTGNQPQHF.